What follows is one TCR beta chain and its context. The data originate from a study of blood T cell repertoires in COVID-19. Study summary: The United States, Italy and Spain were the sources of the acute and convalescent COVID-19 samples.

As handled by the study authors: Cell counts per sample came from amplifying reference gene primers. Measured with immunoSEQ multiplex PCR; TCRdb has only the in-frame clones, and not every one. V, J and clone size were drawn from that table, and D and trimming were deduced from the DNA. The repertoire consists of some 68,000 clones, with roughly nine tenths occurring once and the leading ten covering around 4.4%. The TCR sequence derives from a man aged 50-60 years with active COVID-19. The sample consisted of peripheral blood.

CDR3 sequence reads: CASSQDFHSRIRSQPQHF. In DNA, the CDR3 is TGTGCCAGCAGCCAAGATTTCCACTCGCGGATCCGGAGTCAGCCCCAGCATTTT. The chain carries TRBV3-1 (or the pseudogene TRBV3-2) and TRBJ1-5, with unresolved D. In germline, CDR1 is LGHDT, CDR2 YNNKEL (reference sequence). The CDR3 contains 18 residues. V was trimmed by 0 bases and J by 6 bases, leaving 21 bases between them.